The 13 T cell receptor beta chains below come from one sample, sequenced in a study of cytomegalovirus exposure and HLA in healthy donors. Clones were read by immunoSEQ multiplex PCR, and TCRdb kept only the in-frame ones, dropping some. Among 260,000 or so clones, about 83% were seen once, and the ten largest hold 2.5% to 3%. The specimen was PBMCs. The receptors stem from a young man in good health and CMV-seronegative.

The chain employs TRBV19 and TRBJ1-5; 8 positions match TRBD1. The CDR3 runs 12 residues. V gave up 8 bases and J gave up 7 bases; unmatched junction bases: 4. Germline V gene data show CDR1 as LNHDA and CDR2 as SQIVND (reference sequence). CDR3 loop: CASHRQGQPQHF. The DNA of the CDR3 is TGTGCCAGTCATAGACAGGGGCAGCCCCAGCATTTT.

The gene calls are TRBV12-5 and TRBJ2-7; TRBD2 matches 13 bases. CDR3 length equals 16 residues. Germline trimming cut 5 bases from V and 1 base from J; bases unmatched to any gene: 5. The V gene's germline CDR1 is LGHNT and CDR2 FRNRAP. CDR3 nucleotides: TGTGCTAGTGGTCAACTAGCGGGAGGGCCTTCCTACGAGCAGTACTTC. It encodes CASGQLAGGPSYEQYF.

In nucleotides, the CDR3 is TGCGCCAGCAGTGACGCCGGGACAGGGCCAGATACGCAGTATTTT. It codes for CASSDAGTGPDTQYF. The chain couples TRBV10-2 to TRBJ2-3; TRBD1 aligns across 9 bases. V lost 3 bases to trimming and J lost 4 bases; unmatched junction nucleotides: 5. CDR3 size: 15 residues. The germline CDR1 and CDR2 sequences are WSHSY and SAAADI.

The J gene is TRBJ2-5, the V gene TRBV2; D remains ambiguous. V shed 2 bases and J shed 5 bases, with 6 bases lying between them. The germline V gene has CDR1 SNHLY and CDR2 FYNNEI. The CDR3 extends over 12 amino acids. The CDR3 DNA sequence: TGTGCCAGCAGTGAACCCGGGGAGACCCAGTACTTC. It translates to CASSEPGETQYF.

This chain uses TRBV4-3 with TRBJ1-1, with a possible D match to TRBD1 (5 bases). Germline lookup yields CDR1 LGHNA and CDR2 YSLEER. The germline V and J ends were trimmed by 1 base and 4 bases, with 7 bases remaining between them. The CDR3 has 13 amino acids. CDR3 protein: CASSQGGPTEAFF. The CDR3 region has the DNA TGCGCCAGCAGCCAAGGGGGCCCCACTGAAGCTTTCTTT.

In this sample, this clone turned up once. This chain links TRBV27 with TRBJ2-1; a possible D gene is TRBD2 (7 bases). The CDR3 covers 15 residues. Trimming removed 3 bases at V and 7 bases at J, with 16 bases between. Germline loops: CDR1 MNHEY, CDR2 SMNVEV (reference sequence). DNA of the CDR3: TGTGCCAGCAGTTTGACACGGGGGGCTGGGAATGAGCAGTTCTTC. It codes for CASSLTRGAGNEQFF.

The V gene is TRBV5-4, the J gene TRBJ1-6; D unclear. The germline gives CDR1 SGHNT, CDR2 YYREEE (reference sequence). This CDR3 is 16 amino acids long. V lost 5 bases to trimming and J lost 10 bases, with 22 bases between them. DNA for the CDR3: TGTGCCAGCAGGTCAACTATCCAAGGAAGTGCCTCACCCCTCCACTTT. This sequence encodes CASRSTIQGSASPLHF.

A word on this clone: Other nucleotide sequences in the sample specify the same CDR3. V gene TRBV6-5 combines with J gene TRBJ1-2; 9 bases fit TRBD1. With 6 bases clipped from V and 8 bases from J, the junction kept 7 bases outside the gene matches. Germline V lookup: CDR1 MNHEY, CDR2 SVGAGI. The length of the CDR3 is 13 residues. For the CDR3, the DNA is TGTGCCAGCAGGCCAGGACAGGGGAGAGGCTACACCTTC. It codes for CASRPGQGRGYTF.

V is TRBV10-2 and J is TRBJ2-1, with 9 bases that match TRBD2. V gave up 4 bases and J gave up 7 bases; unmatched junction bases: 5. Germline assignment: CDR1 WSHSY and CDR2 SAAADI. The CDR3 consists of 14 residues. The CDR3 protein is CASSVAGGGNEQFF. In nucleotides, the CDR3 is TGCGCCAGCAGTGTTGCGGGAGGGGGAAATGAGCAGTTCTTC.

The J gene is TRBJ2-7, the V gene TRBV5-6, with a weak D call TRBD1 (5 bases). Germline V gene lookup returns CDR1 SGHDT and CDR2 YYEEEE. CDR3 length: 13 residues. V was pared by 6 bases and J by 0 bases, with 10 bases between. CDR3 region: CASTRQSSYEQYF. The CDR3 region has the DNA TGTGCCAGCACACGACAGAGCTCCTACGAGCAGTACTTC.

This chain connects TRBV9 to TRBJ1-1, with 7 bases lining up with TRBD1. The germline V gene has CDR1 SGDLS and CDR2 YYNGEE. The CDR3 runs to 13 residues. Unmatched junction bases numbered 7, after V lost 3 bases and J lost 8 bases. CDR3 DNA: TGTGCCAGCAGCGCGATGGGGACAGCCGAAGCTTTCTTT. This translates into CASSAMGTAEAFF.

The table lists this clone with a few counts. Other DNA sequences from this sample encode an identical CDR3 as well. This chain joins TRBV18 and TRBJ2-7; D gene uncertain. Germline V gene lookup returns CDR1 KGHSH and CDR2 LQKENI. Trimming stripped 6 bases from V and 2 bases from J, with 8 bases between. The CDR3 has 12 residues. The CDR3 DNA reads TGTGCCAGCTCCCCTCGGGCCTACGAGCAGTACTTC. Translation gives CASSPRAYEQYF.

The chain couples TRBV7-9 to TRBJ2-7, with TRBD2 identical over 12 bases. This CDR3 is built from 14 residues. Losses at the gene ends were 5 bases for V and 4 bases for J; bases not matched to a gene: 3. The germline gives CDR1 SEHNR, CDR2 FQNEAQ (reference sequence). The CDR3: CASSPGLAGYEQYF. CDR3 bases: TGTGCCAGCAGCCCAGGACTAGCGGGGTACGAGCAGTACTTC. The variable domain in full, completed from reference TRBV7-9 and TRBJ2-7, reads DTGVSQNPRHKITKRGQNVTFRCDPISEHNRLYWYRQTLGQGPEFLTYFQNEAQLEKSRLLSDRFSAERPKGSFSTLEIQRTEQGDSAMYLCASSPGLAGYEQYFGPGTRLTVT.